This T cell receptor beta chain was retrieved from a study of beta chain features in type 1 diabetes. Study-wide results and limits: TCRB CDR3 length was moderately but significantly reduced in all four CD4+ subsets of Type 1 diabetes patients.

Of note for this clone: No antigen is known for it.

Reverse transcription of all isolated RNA meant that expressed TCRB transcripts were sequenced. Sequencing used immunoSEQ multiplex PCR; TCRdb keeps in-frame clones, though not all of them. The sample includes over 100,000 clones, about a sixth of them seen just once. The CDR3 consists of 17 residues. Trimming removed 0 bases from V and 3 bases from J, with 17 bases in between. Sequencing used central memory CD4+ T cells from blood. The V gene is TRBV23-1, the J gene TRBJ2-5; D gene uncertain. TRBV23-1 falls under the ORF class, with uncertain function. This TCR was sampled from a man aged 25-45 years with type 1 diabetes. CDR3 sequence (DNA): TGCGCCAGCAGTCAATCTTTCCGACTGGAGAGTAAAGAGACCCAGTACTTC. The encoded protein is CASSQSFRLESKETQYF.